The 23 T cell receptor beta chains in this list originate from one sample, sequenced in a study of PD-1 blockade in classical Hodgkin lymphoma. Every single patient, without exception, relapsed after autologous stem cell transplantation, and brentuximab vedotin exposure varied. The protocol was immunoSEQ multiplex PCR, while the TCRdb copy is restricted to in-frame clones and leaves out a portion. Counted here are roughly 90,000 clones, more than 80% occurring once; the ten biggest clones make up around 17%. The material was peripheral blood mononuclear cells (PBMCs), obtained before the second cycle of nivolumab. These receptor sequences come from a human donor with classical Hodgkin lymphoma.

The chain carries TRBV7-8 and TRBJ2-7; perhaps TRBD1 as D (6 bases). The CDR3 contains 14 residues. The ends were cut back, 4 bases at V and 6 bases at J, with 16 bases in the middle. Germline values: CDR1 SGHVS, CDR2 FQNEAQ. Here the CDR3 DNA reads TGTGCCAGCAGCTCGTCACAGGGATTACGCGAGCAGTACTTC. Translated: CASSSSQGLREQYF.

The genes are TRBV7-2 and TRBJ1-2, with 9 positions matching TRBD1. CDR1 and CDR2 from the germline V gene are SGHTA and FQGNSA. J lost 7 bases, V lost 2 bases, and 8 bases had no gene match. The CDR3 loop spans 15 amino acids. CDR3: CASSLFWTGDAGYTF. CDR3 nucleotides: TGTGCCAGCAGCTTATTTTGGACAGGGGACGCTGGCTACACCTTC. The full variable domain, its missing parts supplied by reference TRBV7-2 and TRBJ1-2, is GAGVSQSPSNKVTEKGKDVELRCDPISGHTALYWYRQSLGQGLEFLIYFQGNSAPDKSGLPSDRFSAERTGGSVSTLTIQRTQQEDSAVYLCASSLFWTGDAGYTFGSGTRLTVV.

The CDR3 DNA follows: TGTGCCATCAGCTACGGCGGCAGGTCGAACACCGGGGAGCTGTTTTTT. It specifies CAISYGGRSNTGELFF. The chain carries TRBV10-3 and TRBJ2-2; D is undetermined. The germline V and J ends were trimmed by 6 bases and 0 bases, with 14 bases remaining between them. CDR1 is ENHRY, CDR2 SYGVKD, per germline. The CDR3 runs 16 residues.

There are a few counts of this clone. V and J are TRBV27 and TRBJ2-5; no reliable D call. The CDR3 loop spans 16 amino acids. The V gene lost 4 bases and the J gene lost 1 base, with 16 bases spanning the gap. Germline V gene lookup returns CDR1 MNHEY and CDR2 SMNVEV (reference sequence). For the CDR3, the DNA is TGTGCCAGCAGTTCCTACCTATTGACAAGCCAAGAGACCCAGTACTTC. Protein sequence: CASSSYLLTSQETQYF.

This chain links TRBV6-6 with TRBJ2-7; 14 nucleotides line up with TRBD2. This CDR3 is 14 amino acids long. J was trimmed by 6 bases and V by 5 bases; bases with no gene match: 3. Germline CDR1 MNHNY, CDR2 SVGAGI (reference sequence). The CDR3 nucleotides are TGTGCCAGCAGTAGGACTAGCGGGAGGTCCGAGCAGTACTTC. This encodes CASSRTSGRSEQYF.

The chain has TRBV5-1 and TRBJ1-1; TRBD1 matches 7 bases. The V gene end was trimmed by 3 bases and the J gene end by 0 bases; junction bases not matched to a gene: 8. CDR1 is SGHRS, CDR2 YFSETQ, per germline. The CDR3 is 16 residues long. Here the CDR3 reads CASSSLPTGLNTEAFF. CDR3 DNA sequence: TGCGCCAGCAGCTCGCTCCCGACAGGGTTGAACACTGAAGCTTTCTTT.

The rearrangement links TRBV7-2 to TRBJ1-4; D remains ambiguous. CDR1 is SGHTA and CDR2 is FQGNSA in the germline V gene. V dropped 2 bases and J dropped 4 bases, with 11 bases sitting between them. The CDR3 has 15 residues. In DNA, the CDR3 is TGTGCCAGCAGCTTAATGTCCAGCTTTAATGAAAAACTGTTTTTT. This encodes CASSLMSSFNEKLFF.

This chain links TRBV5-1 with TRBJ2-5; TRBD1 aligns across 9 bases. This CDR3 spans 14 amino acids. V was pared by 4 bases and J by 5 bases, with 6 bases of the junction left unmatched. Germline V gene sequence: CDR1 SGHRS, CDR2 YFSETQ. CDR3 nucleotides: TGCGCCAGCAGCGTACAGGGGGCGACGGAGACCCAGTACTTC. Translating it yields CASSVQGATETQYF.

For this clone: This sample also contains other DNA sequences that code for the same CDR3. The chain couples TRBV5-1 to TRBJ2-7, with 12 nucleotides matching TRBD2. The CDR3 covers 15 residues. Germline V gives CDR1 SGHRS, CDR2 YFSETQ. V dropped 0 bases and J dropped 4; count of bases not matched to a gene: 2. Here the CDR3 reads CASSLEGTSGYEQYF. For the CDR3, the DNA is TGCGCCAGCAGCTTGGAGGGGACTAGCGGGTACGAGCAGTACTTC.

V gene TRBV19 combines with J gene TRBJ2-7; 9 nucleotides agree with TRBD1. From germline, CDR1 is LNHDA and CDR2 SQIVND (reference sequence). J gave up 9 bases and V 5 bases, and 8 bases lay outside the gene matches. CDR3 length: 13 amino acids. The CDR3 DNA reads TGTGCCAGTAGTCCCAGGACAGGGGCGGTGCAGTACTTC. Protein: CASSPRTGAVQYF.

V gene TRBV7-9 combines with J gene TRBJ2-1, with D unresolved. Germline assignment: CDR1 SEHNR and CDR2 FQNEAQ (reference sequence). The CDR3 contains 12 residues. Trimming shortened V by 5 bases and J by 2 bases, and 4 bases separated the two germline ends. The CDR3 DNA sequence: TGTGCCAGCAGCGAAACCTACAATGAGCAGTTCTTC. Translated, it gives CASSETYNEQFF.

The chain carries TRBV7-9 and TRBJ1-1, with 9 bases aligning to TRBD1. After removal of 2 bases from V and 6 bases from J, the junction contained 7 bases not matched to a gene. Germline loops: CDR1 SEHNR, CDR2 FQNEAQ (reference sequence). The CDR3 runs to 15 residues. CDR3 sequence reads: CASSLTTGGKSEAFF. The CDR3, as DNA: TGTGCCAGCAGCTTAACGACAGGGGGAAAGTCTGAAGCTTTCTTT. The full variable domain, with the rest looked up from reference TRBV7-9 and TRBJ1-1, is DTGVSQNPRHKITKRGQNVTFRCDPISEHNRLYWYRQTLGQGPEFLTYFQNEAQLEKSRLLSDRFSAERPKGSFSTLEIQRTEQGDSAMYLCASSLTTGGKSEAFFGQGTRLTVV.

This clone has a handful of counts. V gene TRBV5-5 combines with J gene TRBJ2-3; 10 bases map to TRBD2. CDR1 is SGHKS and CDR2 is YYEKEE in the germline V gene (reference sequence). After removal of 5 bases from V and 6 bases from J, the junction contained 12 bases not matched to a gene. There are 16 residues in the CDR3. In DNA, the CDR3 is TGTGCCAGCAGGCAAGACGTAGCGGGAGGCGGCGATACGCAGTATTTT. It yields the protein CASRQDVAGGGDTQYF.

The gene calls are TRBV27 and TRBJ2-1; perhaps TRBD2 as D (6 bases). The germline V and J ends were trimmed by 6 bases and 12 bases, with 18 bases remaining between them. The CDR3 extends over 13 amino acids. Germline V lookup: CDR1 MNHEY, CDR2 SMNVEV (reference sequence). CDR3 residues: CASRTGTALMQFF. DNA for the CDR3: TGTGCCAGCAGAACCGGGACTGCCCTGATGCAGTTCTTC.

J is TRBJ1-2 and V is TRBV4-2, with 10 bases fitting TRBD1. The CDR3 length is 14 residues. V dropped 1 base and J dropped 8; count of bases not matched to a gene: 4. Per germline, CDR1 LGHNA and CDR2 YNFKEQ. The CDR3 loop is CASSQAGTGDGYTF. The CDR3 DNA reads TGTGCCAGCAGCCAAGCCGGGACAGGGGACGGCTACACCTTC.

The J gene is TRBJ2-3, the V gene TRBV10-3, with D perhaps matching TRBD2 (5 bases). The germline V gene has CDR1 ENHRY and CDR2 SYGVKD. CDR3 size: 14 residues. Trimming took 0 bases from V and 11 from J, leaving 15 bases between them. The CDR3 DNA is TGTGCCATCAGTGAGTCGTCAGGCCCCGAGGGGCAGTATTTT. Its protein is CAISESSGPEGQYF.

CDR3 sequence reads: CASSVAHRSYPGGYTF. The CDR3 DNA is TGTGCCAGTAGCGTAGCCCACAGGTCCTATCCGGGTGGCTACACCTTC. The rearrangement uses TRBV19 and TRBJ1-2; tentative D call: TRBD1 (5 bases). The CDR3 sequence is 16 residues long. V shed 6 bases and J shed 7 bases, with 24 bases lying between them. The germline gives CDR1 LNHDA, CDR2 SQIVND (reference sequence).

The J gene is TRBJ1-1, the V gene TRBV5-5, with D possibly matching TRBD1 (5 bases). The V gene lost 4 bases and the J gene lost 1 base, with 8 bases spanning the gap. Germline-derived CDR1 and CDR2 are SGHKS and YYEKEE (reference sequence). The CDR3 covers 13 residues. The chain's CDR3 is CASSLTENTEAFF. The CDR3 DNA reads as TGTGCCAGCAGCCTGACAGAGAACACTGAAGCTTTCTTT.

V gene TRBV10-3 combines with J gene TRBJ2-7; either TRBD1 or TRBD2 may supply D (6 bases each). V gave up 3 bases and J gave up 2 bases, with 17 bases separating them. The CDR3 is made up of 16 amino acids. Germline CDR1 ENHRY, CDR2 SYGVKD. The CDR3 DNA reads TGTGCCATCAGTGAACAGGGCGGAGGGGTGACCTACGAGCAGTACTTC. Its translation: CAISEQGGGVTYEQYF.

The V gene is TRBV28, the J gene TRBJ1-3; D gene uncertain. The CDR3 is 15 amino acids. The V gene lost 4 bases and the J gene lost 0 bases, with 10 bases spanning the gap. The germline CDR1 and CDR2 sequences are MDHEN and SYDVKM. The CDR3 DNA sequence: TGTGCCAGCAGTTCACCCTCTAGCTCTGGAAACACCATATATTTT. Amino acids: CASSSPSSSGNTIYF.

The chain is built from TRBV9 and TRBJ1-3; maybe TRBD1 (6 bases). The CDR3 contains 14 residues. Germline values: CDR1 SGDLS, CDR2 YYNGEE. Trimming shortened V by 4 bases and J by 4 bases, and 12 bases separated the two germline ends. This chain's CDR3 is CASSLQGPGNTIYF. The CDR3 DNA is TGTGCCAGCAGCCTACAGGGACCGGGAAACACCATATATTTT. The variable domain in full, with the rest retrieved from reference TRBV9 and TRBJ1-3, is DSGVTQTPKHLITATGQRVTLRCSPRSGDLSVYWYQQSLDQGLQFLIQYYNGEERAKGNILERFSAQQFPDLHSELNLSSLELGDSALYFCASSLQGPGNTIYFGEGSWLTVV.

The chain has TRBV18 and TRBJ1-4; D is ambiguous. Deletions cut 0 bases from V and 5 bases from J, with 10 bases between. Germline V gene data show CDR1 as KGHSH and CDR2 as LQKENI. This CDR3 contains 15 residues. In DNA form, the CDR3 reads TGTGCCAGCTCACCACCGGGCCCTAGAAATGAAAAACTGTTTTTT. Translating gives CASSPPGPRNEKLFF.

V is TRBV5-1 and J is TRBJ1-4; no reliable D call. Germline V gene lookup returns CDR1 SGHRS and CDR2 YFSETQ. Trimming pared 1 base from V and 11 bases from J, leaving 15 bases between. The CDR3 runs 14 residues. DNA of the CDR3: TGCGCCAGCAGCTTGAACGACGGGGAAGGGAAACTGTTTTTT. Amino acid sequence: CASSLNDGEGKLFF.